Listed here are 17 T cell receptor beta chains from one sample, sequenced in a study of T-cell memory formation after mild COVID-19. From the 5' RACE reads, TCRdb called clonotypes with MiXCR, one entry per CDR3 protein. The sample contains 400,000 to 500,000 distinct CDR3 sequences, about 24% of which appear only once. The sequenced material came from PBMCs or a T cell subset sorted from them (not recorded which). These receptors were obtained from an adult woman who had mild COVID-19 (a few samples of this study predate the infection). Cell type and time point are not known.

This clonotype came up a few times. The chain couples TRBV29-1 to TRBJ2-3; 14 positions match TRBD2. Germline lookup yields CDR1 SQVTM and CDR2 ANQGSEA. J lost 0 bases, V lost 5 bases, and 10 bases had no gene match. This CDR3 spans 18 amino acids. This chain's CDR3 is CSVHRTSGGFASTDTQYF. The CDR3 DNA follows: TGCAGCGTTCATCGGACTAGCGGGGGGTTCGCTAGCACAGATACGCAGTATTTT.

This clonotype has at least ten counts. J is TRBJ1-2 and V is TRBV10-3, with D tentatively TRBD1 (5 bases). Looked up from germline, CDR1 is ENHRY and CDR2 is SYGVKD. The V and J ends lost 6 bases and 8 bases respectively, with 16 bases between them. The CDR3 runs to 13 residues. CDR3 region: CAIRTGTEMGYTF. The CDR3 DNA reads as TGTGCCATCAGAACCGGGACGGAGATGGGCTACACCTTC.

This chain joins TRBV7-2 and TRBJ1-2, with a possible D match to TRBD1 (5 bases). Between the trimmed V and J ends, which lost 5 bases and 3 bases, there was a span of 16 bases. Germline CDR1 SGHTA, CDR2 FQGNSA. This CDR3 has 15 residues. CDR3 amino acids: CASSPRVDRDYGYTF. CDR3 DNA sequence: TGTGCCAGCAGCCCACGGGTAGACAGAGACTATGGCTACACCTTC.

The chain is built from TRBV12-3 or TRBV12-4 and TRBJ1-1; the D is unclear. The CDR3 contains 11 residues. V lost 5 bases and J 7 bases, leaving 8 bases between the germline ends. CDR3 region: CASSLAVEAFF. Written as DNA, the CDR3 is TGTGCCAGCAGTCTGGCCGTTGAAGCTTTCTTT.

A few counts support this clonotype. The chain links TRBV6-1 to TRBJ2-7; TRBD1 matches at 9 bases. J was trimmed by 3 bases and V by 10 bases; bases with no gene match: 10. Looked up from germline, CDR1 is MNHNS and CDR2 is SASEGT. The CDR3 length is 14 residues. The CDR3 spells CATPGDRDRYEQYF. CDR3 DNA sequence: TGTGCCACCCCCGGGGACAGGGATCGCTACGAGCAGTACTTC.

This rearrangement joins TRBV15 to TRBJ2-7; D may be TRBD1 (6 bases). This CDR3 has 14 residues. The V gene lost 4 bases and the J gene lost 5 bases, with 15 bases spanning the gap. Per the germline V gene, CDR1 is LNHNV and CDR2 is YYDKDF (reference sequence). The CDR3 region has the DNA TGTGCCACCAGCACAGTGAGAGGGGGTAACGAGCAGTACTTC. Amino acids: CATSTVRGGNEQYF.

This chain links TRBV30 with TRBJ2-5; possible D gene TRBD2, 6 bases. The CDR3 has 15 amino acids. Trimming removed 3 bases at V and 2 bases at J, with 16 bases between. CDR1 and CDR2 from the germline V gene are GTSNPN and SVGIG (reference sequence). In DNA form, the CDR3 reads TGTGCCTGGAGGACCCCGGGCGGGGCACAAGAGACCCAGTACTTC. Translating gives CAWRTPGGAQETQYF.

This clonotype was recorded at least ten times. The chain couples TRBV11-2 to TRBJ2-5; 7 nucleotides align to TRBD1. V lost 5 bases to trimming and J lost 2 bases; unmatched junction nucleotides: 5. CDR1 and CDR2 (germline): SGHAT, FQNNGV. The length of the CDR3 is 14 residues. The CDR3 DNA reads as TGTGCCAGCAGCCCAAGGACAGGACAAGAGACCCAGTACTTC. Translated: CASSPRTGQETQYF. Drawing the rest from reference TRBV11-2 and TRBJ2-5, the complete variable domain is EAGVAQSPRYKIIEKRQSVAFWCNPISGHATLYWYQQILGQGPKLLIQFQNNGVVDDSQLPKDRFSAERLKGVDSTLKIQPAKLEDSAVYLCASSPRTGQETQYFGPGTRLLVL.

CDR3 amino acids: CASSSRHPRNTEAFF. The CDR3 coding sequence is TGTGCCAGCAGTTCCCGACACCCTAGGAACACTGAAGCTTTCTTT. This sequence joins TRBV12-3 or TRBV12-4 and TRBJ1-1; no clear D. V lost 4 bases, J lost 1 base, and 13 bases lay in between. CDR3 length: 15 amino acids.

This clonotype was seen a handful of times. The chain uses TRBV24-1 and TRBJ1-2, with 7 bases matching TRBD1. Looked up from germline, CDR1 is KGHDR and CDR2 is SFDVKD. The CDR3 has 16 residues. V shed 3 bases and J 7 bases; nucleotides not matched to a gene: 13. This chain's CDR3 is CATSDPSPGTESGYTF. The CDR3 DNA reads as TGTGCCACCAGTGATCCCTCTCCGGGGACAGAAAGTGGCTACACCTTC.

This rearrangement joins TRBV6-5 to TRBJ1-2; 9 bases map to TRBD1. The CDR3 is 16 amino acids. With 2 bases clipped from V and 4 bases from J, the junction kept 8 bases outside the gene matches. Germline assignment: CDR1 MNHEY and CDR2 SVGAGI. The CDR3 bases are TGTGCCAGCAGTTACAATCAGCGGGGACAGGGCTATGGCTACACCTTC. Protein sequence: CASSYNQRGQGYGYTF.

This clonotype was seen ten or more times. This CDR3 reads CASSQEGGGATYF. Here the CDR3 DNA reads TGTGCCAGCAGCCAAGAGGGGGGAGGCGCTACCTACTTC. This chain joins TRBV3-1 and TRBJ2-7, with D tentatively TRBD2 (6 bases). The germline V and J ends were trimmed by 0 bases and 13 bases, with 16 bases remaining between them. This CDR3 is 13 amino acids long. CDR1 is LGHDT and CDR2 is YNNKEL in the germline V gene (reference sequence).

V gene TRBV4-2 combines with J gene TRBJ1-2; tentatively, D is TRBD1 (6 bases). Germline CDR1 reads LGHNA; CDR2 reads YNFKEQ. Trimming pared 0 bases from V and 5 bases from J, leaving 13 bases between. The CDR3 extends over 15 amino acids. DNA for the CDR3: TGTGCCAGCAGCCAAGAAGTTAGGACAGTGTATGGCTACACCTTC. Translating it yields CASSQEVRTVYGYTF.

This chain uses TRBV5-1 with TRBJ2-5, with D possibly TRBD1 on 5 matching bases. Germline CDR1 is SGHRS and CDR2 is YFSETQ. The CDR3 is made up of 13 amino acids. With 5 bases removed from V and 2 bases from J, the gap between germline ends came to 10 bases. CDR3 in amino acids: CASRDTRQETQYF. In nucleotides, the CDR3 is TGCGCCAGCAGGGACACACGACAAGAGACCCAGTACTTC.

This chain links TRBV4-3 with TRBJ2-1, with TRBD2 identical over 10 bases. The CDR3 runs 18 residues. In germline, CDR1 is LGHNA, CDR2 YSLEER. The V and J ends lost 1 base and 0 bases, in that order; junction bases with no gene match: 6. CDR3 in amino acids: CASSQGTSGTSSYNEQFF. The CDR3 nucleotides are TGCGCCAGCAGCCAAGGAACTAGCGGGACCAGCTCCTACAATGAGCAGTTCTTC.

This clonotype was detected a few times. In DNA form, the CDR3 reads TGCAGCGTTCTAGTACTAGCGGGGTTGGTCTCTGGGGCCAACGTCCTGACTTTC. Its translation is CSVLVLAGLVSGANVLTF. The rearrangement links TRBV29-1 to TRBJ2-6; TRBD2 agrees at 10 bases. V trimming: 5 bases; J trimming: 0 bases; junction bases outside the gene matches: 10. Germline CDR1 reads SQVTM; CDR2 reads ANQGSEA. The CDR3 sequence is 18 residues long.

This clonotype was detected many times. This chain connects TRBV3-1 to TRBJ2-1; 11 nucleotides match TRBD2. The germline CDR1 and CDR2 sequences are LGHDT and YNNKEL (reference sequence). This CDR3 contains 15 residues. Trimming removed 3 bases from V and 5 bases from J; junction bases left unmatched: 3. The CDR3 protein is CASSHSGGAHNEQFF. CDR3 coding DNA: TGTGCCAGCAGCCATAGCGGGGGGGCCCACAATGAGCAGTTCTTC.